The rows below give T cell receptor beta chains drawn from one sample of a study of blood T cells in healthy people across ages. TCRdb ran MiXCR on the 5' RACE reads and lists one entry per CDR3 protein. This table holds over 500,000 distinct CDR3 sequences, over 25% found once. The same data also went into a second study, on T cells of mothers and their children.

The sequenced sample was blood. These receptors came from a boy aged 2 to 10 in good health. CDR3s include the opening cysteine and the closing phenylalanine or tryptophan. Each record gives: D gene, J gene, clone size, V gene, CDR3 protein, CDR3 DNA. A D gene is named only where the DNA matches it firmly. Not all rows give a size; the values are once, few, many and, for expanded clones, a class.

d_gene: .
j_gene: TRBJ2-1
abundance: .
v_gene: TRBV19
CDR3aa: CASSILGARGEQFF
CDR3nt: TGTGCCAGTAGTATCTTGGGGGCGAGGGGCGAGCAGTTCTTC

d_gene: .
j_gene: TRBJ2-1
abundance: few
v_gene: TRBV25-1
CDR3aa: CASSELATSYNEQFF
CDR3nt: TGTGCCAGCAGTGAACTAGCTACCTCCTACAATGAGCAGTTCTTC

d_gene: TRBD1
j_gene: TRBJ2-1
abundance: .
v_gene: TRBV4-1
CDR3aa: CASSQGSTGPVYNEQFF
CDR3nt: TGCGCCAGCAGCCAAGGTTCGACAGGGCCCGTCTACAATGAGCAGTTCTTC

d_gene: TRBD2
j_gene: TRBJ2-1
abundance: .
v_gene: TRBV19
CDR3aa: CASSMYAGERNEQFF
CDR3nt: TGTGCCAGTAGTATGTATGCGGGAGAGCGCAATGAGCAGTTCTTC

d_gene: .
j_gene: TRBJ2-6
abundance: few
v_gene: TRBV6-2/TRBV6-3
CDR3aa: CASSLDRTGANVLTF
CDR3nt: TGTGCCAGCAGCTTAGACAGAACTGGGGCCAACGTCCTGACTTTC

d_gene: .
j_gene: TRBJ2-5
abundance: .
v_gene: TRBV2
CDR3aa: CASSEGTLEGTQYF
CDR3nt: TGTGCCAGCAGCGAAGGGACCCTAGAAGGGACCCAGTACTTC

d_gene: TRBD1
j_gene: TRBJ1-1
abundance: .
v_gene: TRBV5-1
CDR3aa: CASSLGGSASGGGKAFF
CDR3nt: TGCGCCAGCAGCTTGGGAGGTTCGGCGTCAGGGGGCGGGAAAGCTTTCTTT

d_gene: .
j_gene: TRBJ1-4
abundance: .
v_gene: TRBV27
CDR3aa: CASSSRWGAGRSRANEKLFF
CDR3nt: TGTGCCAGCAGTTCCCGCTGGGGGGCGGGGAGGTCGAGGGCTAATGAAAAACTGTTTTTT

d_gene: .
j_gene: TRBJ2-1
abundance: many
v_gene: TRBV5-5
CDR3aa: CASSFNNNEQFF
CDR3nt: TGTGCCAGCAGCTTCAATAACAATGAGCAGTTCTTC

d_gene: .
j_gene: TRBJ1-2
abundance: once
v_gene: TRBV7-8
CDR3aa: CASSLARATDGYGYTF
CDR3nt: TGTGCCAGCAGCTTAGCCCGGGCGACTGACGGCTATGGCTACACCTTC

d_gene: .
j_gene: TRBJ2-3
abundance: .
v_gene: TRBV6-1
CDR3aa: CASSEGRDTDTQYF
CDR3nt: TGTGCCAGCAGTGAAGGGAGAGACACAGATACGCAGTATTTT

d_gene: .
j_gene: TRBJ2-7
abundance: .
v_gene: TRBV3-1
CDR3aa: CASSQVSLANEQYF
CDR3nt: TGTGCCAGCAGCCAAGTTTCCCTAGCGAACGAGCAGTACTTC

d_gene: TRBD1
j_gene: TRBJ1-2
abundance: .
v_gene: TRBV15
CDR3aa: CATSRGPGQGFNYGYTF
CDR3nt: TGTGCCACCAGCAGGGGACCGGGACAGGGGTTTAACTATGGCTACACCTTC

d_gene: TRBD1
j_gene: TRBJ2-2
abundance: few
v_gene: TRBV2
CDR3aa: CASRAGQGAVGELFF
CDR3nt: TGTGCCAGCAGAGCTGGACAGGGGGCTGTCGGGGAGCTGTTTTTT

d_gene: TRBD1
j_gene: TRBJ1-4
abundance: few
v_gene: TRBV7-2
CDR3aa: CASSLEGTGSPNEKLFF
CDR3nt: TGTGCCAGCAGCTTAGAGGGGACAGGGTCGCCGAATGAAAAACTGTTTTTT

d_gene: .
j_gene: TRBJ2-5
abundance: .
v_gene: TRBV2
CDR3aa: CASRPGTQETQYF
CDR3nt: TGTGCCAGCAGGCCGGGAACCCAAGAGACCCAGTACTTC

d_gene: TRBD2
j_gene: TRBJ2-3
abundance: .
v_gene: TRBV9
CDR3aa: CASSVARTSGGFQAQYF
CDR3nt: TGTGCCAGCAGCGTAGCTAGGACTAGCGGGGGGTTCCAGGCGCAGTATTTT

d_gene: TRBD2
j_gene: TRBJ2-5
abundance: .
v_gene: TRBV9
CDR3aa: CASGGLAAETQYF
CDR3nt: TGTGCCAGCGGGGGACTAGCTGCAGAGACCCAGTACTTC

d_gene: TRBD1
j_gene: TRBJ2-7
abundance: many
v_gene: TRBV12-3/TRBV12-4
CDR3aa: CASSLAGGQGRQYF
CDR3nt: TGTGCCAGCAGTTTAGCGGGGGGACAGGGGAGGCAGTACTTC

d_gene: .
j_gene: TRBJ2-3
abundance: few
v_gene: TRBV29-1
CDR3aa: CSVEDTRGDTQYF
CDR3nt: TGCAGCGTTGAAGACACCAGGGGAGATACGCAGTATTTT

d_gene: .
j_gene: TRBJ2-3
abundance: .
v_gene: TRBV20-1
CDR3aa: CSARGPSTDTQYF
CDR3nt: TGCAGTGCTAGAGGCCCGAGCACAGATACGCAGTATTTT

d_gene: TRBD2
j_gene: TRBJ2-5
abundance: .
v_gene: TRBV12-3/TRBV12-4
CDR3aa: CASKSGGRAQVNLNEQLF
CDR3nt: TGTGCCAGCAAATCGGGCGGGAGGGCCCAAGTTAATCTGAATGAGCAGCTCTTC

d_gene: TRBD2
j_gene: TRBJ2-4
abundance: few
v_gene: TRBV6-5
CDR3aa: CASSYGGGKNIQYF
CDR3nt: TGTGCCAGCAGTTACGGCGGGGGCAAAAACATTCAGTACTTC

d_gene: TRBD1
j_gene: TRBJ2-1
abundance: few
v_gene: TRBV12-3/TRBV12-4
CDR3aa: CASNRGYNEQFF
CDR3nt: TGTGCCAGCAACAGGGGTTACAATGAGCAGTTCTTC

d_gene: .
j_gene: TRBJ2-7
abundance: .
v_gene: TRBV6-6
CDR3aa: CASSYRTTILFEQYF
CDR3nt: TGTGCCAGCAGTTACAGGACTACCATCCTCTTCGAGCAGTACTTC